Given below is one T cell receptor (beta chain) in context. Its antigen is undetermined. The data were taken from a study of cytomegalovirus exposure and HLA in healthy donors. Study-wide results and caveats: Previous analysis showed most TCR beta V segments were productive about 87% or about 30% of the time. Analyses of presence and absence presupposed an approximately uniform sequencing depth across donors. A link between a missense DCLRE1C variant and TCR beta V- and J-gene trimming emerged from a later analysis.

After removal of 6 bases from V and 6 bases from J, the junction contained 14 bases not matched to a gene. The CDR3 length is 16 residues. Germline loops: CDR1 SGHRS, CDR2 YFSETQ. It was with 60 Vbeta and 13 Jbeta primers that the PCR ran. In the original analysis: Later analysis identified tens of millions of unique TCR beta chains, 10 million to 12 million shared. Profiling relied on immunoSEQ multiplex PCR, and the TCRdb table lists in-frame clones only, not all of them. The V and J calls and clone size are taken from that table; D and trimming were inferred from the DNA. This sample has around 67,000 clones; approximately 92% occur once, and the top ten carry 12%.

This sequence joins TRBV5-1 and TRBJ2-7, with 11 bases fitting TRBD1. Sequenced material: PBMCs. This clonotype originated in a woman aged 30 to 39 in good health and CMV-seropositive. The CDR3 is CASNPRGGQGVSEQYF. CDR3 DNA sequence: TGCGCCAGCAATCCCCGGGGGGGACAGGGGGTTAGCGAGCAGTACTTC.